This T cell receptor beta chain was identified during a study of shared clonotypes between healthy human individuals. Worth noting for this clone: The antigen is not known.

This table comes from immunoSEQ multiplex PCR, and its TCRdb copy is limited to in-frame clones, with some not included. This table has around 510,000 clones, more than 95% appearing once. From CD4+ cells came CD45RA+ naive and CD45RA-negative memory subsets. General observations from the study: Deeper or shallower sequencing was expected to change how clonotypes are shared among donors.

The CDR3 has 16 amino acids. Germline assignment: CDR1 WNHNN and CDR2 SYGVQD (reference sequence). V shed 3 bases and J 2 bases; nucleotides not matched to a gene: 7. Source material: naive CD4+ T cells sorted from blood. Subset meaning: CD45RA+ positively selected. The clonotype was recovered from a woman aged 25 to 39 in good health. The chain recombines TRBV10-1 with TRBJ2-3; 8 bases align to TRBD1. As DNA, the CDR3 is TGCGCCAGCAGTGACTCCCCGGGACAGGTCACAGATACGCAGTATTTT. It specifies CASSDSPGQVTDTQYF.